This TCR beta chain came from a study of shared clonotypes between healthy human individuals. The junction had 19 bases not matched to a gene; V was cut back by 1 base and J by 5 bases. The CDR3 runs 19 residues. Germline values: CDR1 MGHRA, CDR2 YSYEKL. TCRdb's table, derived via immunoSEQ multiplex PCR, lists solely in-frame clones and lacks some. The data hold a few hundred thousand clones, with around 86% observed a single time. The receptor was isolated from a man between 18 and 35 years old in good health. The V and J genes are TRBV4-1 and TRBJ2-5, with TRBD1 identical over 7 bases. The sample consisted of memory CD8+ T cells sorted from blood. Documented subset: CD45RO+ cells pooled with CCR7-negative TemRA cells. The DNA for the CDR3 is TGCGCCAGCAGCCAAGTACCTAAAACATTCAGACAGGGTAGCGAGACCCAGTACTTC. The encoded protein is CASSQVPKTFRQGSETQYF.